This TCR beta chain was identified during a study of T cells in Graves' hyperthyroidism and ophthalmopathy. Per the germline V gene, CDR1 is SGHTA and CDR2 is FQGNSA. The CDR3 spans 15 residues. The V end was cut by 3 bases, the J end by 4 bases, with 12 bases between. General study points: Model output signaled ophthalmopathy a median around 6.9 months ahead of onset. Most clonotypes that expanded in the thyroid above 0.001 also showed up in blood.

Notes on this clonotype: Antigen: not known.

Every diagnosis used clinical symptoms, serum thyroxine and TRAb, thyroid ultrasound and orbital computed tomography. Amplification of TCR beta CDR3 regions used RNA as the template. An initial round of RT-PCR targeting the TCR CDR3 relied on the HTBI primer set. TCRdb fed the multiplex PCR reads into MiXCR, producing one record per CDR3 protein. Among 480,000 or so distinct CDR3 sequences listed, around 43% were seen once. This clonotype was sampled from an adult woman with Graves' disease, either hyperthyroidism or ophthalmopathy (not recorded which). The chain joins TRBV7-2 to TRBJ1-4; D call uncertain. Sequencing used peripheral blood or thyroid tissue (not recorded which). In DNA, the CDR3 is TGTGCCAGCAGCTTTAAACTAGGGTTTAATGAAAAACTGTTTTTT. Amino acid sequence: CASSFKLGFNEKLFF.